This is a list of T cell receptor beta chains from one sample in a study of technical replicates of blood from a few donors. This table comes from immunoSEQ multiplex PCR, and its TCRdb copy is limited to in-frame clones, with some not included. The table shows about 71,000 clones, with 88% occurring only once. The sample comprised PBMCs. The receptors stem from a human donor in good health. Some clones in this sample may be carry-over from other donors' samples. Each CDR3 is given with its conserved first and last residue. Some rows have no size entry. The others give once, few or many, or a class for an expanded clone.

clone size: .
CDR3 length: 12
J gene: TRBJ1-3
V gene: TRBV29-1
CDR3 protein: CSVEDSGNTIYF

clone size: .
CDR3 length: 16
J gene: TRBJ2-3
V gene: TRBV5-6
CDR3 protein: CASRKTGTALTDTQYF

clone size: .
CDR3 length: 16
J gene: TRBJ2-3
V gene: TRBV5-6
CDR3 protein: CASSPGLAANTDTQYF

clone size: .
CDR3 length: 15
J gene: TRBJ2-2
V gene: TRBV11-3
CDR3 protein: CASRAGTGSTGELFF

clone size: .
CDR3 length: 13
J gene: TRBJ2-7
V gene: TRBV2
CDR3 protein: CASRSGQSYEQYF

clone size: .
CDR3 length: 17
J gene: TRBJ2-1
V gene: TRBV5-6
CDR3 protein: CASSLFQRGGLSNEQFF

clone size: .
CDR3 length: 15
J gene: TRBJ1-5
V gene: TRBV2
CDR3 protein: CASSPGSNSNQPQHF

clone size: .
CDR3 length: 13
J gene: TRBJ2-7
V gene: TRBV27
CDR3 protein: CASSLTVTYEQYF

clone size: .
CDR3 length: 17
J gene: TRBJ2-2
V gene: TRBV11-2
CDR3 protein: CAIPRGLDGWYTGELFF

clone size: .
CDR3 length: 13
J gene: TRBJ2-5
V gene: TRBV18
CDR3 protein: CASSPPSGETQYF

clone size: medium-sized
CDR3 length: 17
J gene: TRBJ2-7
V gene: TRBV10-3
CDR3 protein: CAISELRDRRKGYEQYF

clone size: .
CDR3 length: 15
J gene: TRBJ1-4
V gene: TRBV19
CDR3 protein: CASRNYGQGAEKLFF

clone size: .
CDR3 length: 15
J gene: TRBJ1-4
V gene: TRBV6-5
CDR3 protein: CASSSQGGFGEKLFF

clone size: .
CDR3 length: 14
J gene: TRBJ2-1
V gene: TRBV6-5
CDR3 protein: CASSYDNLPNEQFF

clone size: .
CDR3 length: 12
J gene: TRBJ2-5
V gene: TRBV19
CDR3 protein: CASSIDGETQYF

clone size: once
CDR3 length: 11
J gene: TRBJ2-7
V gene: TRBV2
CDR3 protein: CASSLSYEQYF

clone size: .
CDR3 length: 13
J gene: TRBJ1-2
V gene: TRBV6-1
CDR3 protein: CASRPQTGYGYTF

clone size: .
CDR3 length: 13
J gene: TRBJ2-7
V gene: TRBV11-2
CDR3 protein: CASSLDAAYEQYF

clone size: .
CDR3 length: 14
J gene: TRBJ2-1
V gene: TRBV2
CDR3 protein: CATGTGRSYNEQFF

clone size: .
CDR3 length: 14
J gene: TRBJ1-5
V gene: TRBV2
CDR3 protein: CASSQTGGVQPQHF

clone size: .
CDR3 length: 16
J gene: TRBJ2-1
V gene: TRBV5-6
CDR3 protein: CASTTGRAASYNEQFF

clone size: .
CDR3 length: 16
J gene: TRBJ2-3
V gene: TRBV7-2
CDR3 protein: CASSKTGKARTDTQYF

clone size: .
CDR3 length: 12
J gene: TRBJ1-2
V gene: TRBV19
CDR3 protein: CASTDGGYGYTF

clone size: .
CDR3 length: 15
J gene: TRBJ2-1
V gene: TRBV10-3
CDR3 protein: CAITGPSGGDNEQFF

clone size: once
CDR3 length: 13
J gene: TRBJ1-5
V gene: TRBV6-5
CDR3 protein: CASRLQSNQPQHF

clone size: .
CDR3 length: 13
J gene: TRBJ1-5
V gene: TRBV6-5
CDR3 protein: CASSSTGEQPQHF

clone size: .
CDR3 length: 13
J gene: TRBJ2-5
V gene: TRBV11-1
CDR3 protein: CASSRGRQETQYF

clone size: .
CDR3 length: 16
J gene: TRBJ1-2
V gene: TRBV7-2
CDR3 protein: CASSSISGTDFYGYTF

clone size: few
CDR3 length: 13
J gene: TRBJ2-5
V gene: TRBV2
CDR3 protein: CASRRDREETQYF

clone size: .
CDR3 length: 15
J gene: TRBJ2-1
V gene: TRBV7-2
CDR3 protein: CASSALRATYNEQFF

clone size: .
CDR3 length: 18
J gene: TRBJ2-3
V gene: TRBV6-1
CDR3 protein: CASSEAGRGAPRADTQYF

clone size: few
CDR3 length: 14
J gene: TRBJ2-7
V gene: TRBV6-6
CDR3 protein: CASSYDRGPYEQYF